This T cell receptor beta chain emerged from a study of Graves' ophthalmopathy and Graves' hyperthyroidism. V lost 6 bases to trimming and J lost 1 base, with 12 bases between them. Germline V gene sequence: CDR1 WNHNN, CDR2 SYGVQD (reference sequence). This CDR3 has 14 amino acids. The study amplified TCR beta CDR3 regions using RNA transcripts. The first-round RT-PCR employed HTBI primers together with the Qiagen OneStep RT-PCR kit. A multiplex PCR was then performed as the second round. From the multiplex PCR reads, TCRdb called clonotypes with MiXCR, one entry per CDR3 protein. Of roughly 1.1 million distinct CDR3 sequences detected, 35% to 45% appear once; the ten largest clones hold approximately 10%. Other autoimmune diseases, uncontrolled infections, pregnancy or lactation ruled patients out of participation.

The chain combines TRBV10-1 with TRBJ2-5; D is ambiguous. The TCR comes from an adult man with Graves' hyperthyroidism. Sequencing was done on a sample of peripheral blood or thyroid tissue (not recorded which). The CDR3 here is CASRDRSPQETQYF. CDR3 sequence (DNA): TGCGCCAGCAGAGATCGTAGCCCCCAAGAGACCCAGTACTTC.